One sample yielded the 13 T cell receptor beta chains listed below, sequenced in a study of beta chain features in type 1 diabetes. Sequenced material consisted of expressed TCRB transcripts (all of the isolated RNA was reverse transcribed). Method: immunoSEQ multiplex PCR; TCRdb's copy keeps in-frame clones and lacks some. The sample lists roughly 610,000 clones, around 16% occurring once. The sample was naive CD4+ T cells from blood. The source is a man aged 18 to 30 in good health.

The gene calls are TRBV4-1 and TRBJ2-1; no definite D call. CDR1 is MGHRA, CDR2 YSYEKL, per germline. This CDR3 comprises 15 residues. V shed 3 bases and J shed 5 bases, with 14 bases lying between them. The CDR3: CASSQIGGLNNEQFF. CDR3 sequence (DNA): TGCGCCAGCAGCCAGATTGGTGGCCTAAACAATGAGCAGTTCTTC.

This clone was seen more than once but under ten times. The gene calls are TRBV7-6 and TRBJ2-1, with a weak D call TRBD1 (5 bases). The CDR3 runs 15 residues. Looked up from germline, CDR1 is SGHVS and CDR2 is FNYEAQ. Trimming left V 2 bases short and J 5 bases short, with 13 bases between. The CDR3 protein is CASSLILGDNNEQFF. The CDR3 DNA reads as TGTGCCAGCAGCTTAATTCTAGGGGATAACAATGAGCAGTTCTTC.

This clone has more than one count but fewer than ten. This chain joins TRBV29-1 and TRBJ1-2, with D uncertain. Germline loops: CDR1 SQVTM, CDR2 ANQGSEA. The ends were cut back, 6 bases at V and 7 bases at J, with 9 bases in the middle. CDR3 size: 10 residues. Here the CDR3 DNA reads TGCAGCGTCTCGACCGGTGGCTACACCTTC. The encoded protein is CSVSTGGYTF.

In its sample, this clone was seen a few times. This chain links TRBV28 with TRBJ2-5; D call uncertain. V was trimmed by 6 bases and J by 10 bases, leaving 24 bases between them. CDR3 size: 15 residues. Germline CDR1 and CDR2: MDHEN and SYDVKM. CDR3 region: CASRTGSLGKEIQYF. Here the CDR3 DNA reads TGTGCCAGCAGGACCGGAAGCCTCGGTAAAGAAATCCAGTACTTC.

This clone appeared a few times. The chain carries TRBV7-2 and TRBJ2-7; TRBD2 is a possible D gene (5 bases). The CDR3 runs to 15 residues. The germline gives CDR1 SGHTA, CDR2 FQGNSA. The V gene lost 1 base and the J gene lost 3 bases, with 13 bases spanning the gap. Here the CDR3 DNA reads TGTGCCAGCAGCTTAGTCCCCGGGAACAACTACGAGCAGTACTTC. Translating gives CASSLVPGNNYEQYF. Full variable domain (outside the CDR3, taken from reference TRBV7-2 and TRBJ2-7): GAGVSQSPSNKVTEKGKDVELRCDPISGHTALYWYRQSLGQGLEFLIYFQGNSAPDKSGLPSDRFSAERTGGSVSTLTIQRTQQEDSAVYLCASSLVPGNNYEQYFGPGTRLTVT.

This clone was found a few times. The rearrangement uses TRBV6-5 and TRBJ2-1; D is undetermined. Germline-derived CDR1 and CDR2 are MNHEY and SVGAGI. The CDR3 spans 14 residues. The V end lost 8 bases, the J end lost 8 bases, and 19 bases lay between the germline ends. The CDR3 nucleotides are TGTGCCAGCCTTCGGGCTTCATTTGGCGATGAGCAGTTCTTC. It translates to CASLRASFGDEQFF.

CDR3 residues: CASSLPQNNEQFF. The CDR3 DNA reads TGTGCCAGCAGTTTACCGCAGAACAATGAGCAGTTCTTC. V gene TRBV28 combines with J gene TRBJ2-1; the D is unclear. Germline assignment: CDR1 MDHEN and CDR2 SYDVKM. The CDR3 consists of 13 residues. V was cut by 2 bases and J by 5 bases, with 7 bases left in between.

The genes are TRBV6-6 and TRBJ2-2; either TRBD1 or TRBD2 may fit D (5 bases each). Germline V gene data show CDR1 as MNHNY and CDR2 as SVGAGI (reference sequence). V was cut by 6 bases and J by 2 bases, with 13 bases left in between. The CDR3 consists of 15 residues. CDR3 in DNA: TGTGCCAGCAGCCGGGACGGATTCAACACCGGGGAGCTGTTTTTT. Translating gives CASSRDGFNTGELFF.

V and J are TRBV7-2 and TRBJ2-7; D is unresolved. Germline CDR1 SGHTA, CDR2 FQGNSA. V lost 0 bases, J lost 0 bases, and 9 bases lay in between. The CDR3 runs to 15 residues. The CDR3: CASSLAYASSYEQYF. Written as DNA, the CDR3 is TGTGCCAGCAGCTTAGCATACGCTAGCTCCTACGAGCAGTACTTC.

Details on this clone: The sample contains more than one DNA sequence encoding this CDR3. The genes are TRBV19 and TRBJ1-2, with D tentatively TRBD1 (6 bases). This CDR3 region has 13 residues. Germline values: CDR1 LNHDA, CDR2 SQIVND (reference sequence). Trimming removed 5 bases from V and 1 base from J, with 8 bases in between. The CDR3 DNA is TGTGCCAGTAGTGGACAGCTTAACTATGGCTACACCTTC. It yields the protein CASSGQLNYGYTF.

The gene calls are TRBV7-9 and TRBJ2-1, with a tentative D call TRBD2 (6 bases). Deletions cut 1 base from V and 14 bases from J, with 18 bases between. The CDR3 length is 14 residues. Germline assignment: CDR1 SEHNR and CDR2 FQNEAQ (reference sequence). For the CDR3, the DNA is TGTGCCAGCAGCTTAGAAATCCCCGGGAGAGGGGAGTTCTTC. It yields the protein CASSLEIPGRGEFF.

This clone was recorded a few times. V and J are TRBV5-4 and TRBJ2-7; 14 nucleotides agree with TRBD2. This CDR3 has 17 residues. Germline trimming cut 4 bases from V and 1 base from J; bases unmatched to any gene: 7. CDR1 is SGHNT and CDR2 is YYREEE in the germline V gene (reference sequence). The CDR3 protein is CASSAGTSGRRSYEQYF. In nucleotides, the CDR3 is TGTGCCAGCAGCGCAGGGACTAGCGGGAGAAGATCCTACGAGCAGTACTTC.

This chain connects TRBV25-1 to TRBJ1-4; 7 bases agree with TRBD1. With 4 bases clipped from V and 8 bases from J, the junction kept 10 bases outside the gene matches. The CDR3 runs to 15 residues. CDR1 and CDR2 (germline): MGHDK, SYGVNS. Written as DNA, the CDR3 is TGTGCCAGCAGTGTTGTAGACAGGGCAACCGAAAAACTGTTTTTT. Translated, it gives CASSVVDRATEKLFF.